This T cell receptor beta chain was sequenced during a study of STAT3 mutations in large granular lymphocyte leukemia. General observations from the study: Some patients had dominant TCR clones larger than their STAT3 mutant burden. After therapy, about 35% of the 18 patients switched clonotypes, all new clones STAT3 wild type. At least one immunodominant TCR beta clonotype appeared in every T-cell large granular lymphocyte leukemia patient.

Measured with immunoSEQ multiplex PCR; TCRdb has only the in-frame clones, and not every one. Here the sample spans 2,000 or so clones, 57% being singletons. A remark on this clone: Antigen: not known.

The germline V gene encodes CDR1 SEHNR and CDR2 FQNEAQ (reference sequence). The CDR3 length is 12 residues. Trimming took off 1 base at V and 8 bases at J, with 7 bases between the two ends. The TCR originated in a man aged 60-69 years with T-cell large granular lymphocyte leukemia. Some clones in this sample may be carry-over from other donors' samples. Sequencing input: peripheral blood mononuclear cells. The V and J genes are TRBV7-9 and TRBJ2-3, with no clear D. For the CDR3, the DNA is TGTGCCAGCAGCTTAGTGGCGGCTACGCAGTATTTT. It encodes CASSLVAATQYF.